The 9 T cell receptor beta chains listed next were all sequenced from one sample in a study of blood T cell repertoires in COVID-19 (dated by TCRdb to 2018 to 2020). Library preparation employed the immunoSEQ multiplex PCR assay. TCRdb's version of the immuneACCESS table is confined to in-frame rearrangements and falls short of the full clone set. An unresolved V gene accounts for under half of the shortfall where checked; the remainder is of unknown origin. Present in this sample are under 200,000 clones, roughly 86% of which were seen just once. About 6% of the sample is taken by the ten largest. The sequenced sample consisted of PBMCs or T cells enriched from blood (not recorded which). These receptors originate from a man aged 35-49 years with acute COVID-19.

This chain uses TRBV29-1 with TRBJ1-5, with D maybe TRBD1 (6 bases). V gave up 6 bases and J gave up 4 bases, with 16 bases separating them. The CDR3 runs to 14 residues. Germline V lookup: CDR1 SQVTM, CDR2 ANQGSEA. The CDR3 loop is CSVDRAGANQPQHF. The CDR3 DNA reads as TGCAGCGTCGATCGCGCAGGGGCAAATCAGCCCCAGCATTTT.

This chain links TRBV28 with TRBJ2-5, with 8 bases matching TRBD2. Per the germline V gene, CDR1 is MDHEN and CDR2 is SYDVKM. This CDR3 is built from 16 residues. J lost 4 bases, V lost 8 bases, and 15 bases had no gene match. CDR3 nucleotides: TGTGCCAGCCACGGACCGCCGGGACTAGAAAGAGAGACCCAGTACTTC. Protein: CASHGPPGLERETQYF.

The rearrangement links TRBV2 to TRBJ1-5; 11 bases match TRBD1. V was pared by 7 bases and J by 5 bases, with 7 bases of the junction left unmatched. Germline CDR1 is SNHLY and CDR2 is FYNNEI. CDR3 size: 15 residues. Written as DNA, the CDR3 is TGTGCCAGCACCGCCGGGACAGGGGGAGATCAGCCCCAGCATTTT. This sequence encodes CASTAGTGGDQPQHF.

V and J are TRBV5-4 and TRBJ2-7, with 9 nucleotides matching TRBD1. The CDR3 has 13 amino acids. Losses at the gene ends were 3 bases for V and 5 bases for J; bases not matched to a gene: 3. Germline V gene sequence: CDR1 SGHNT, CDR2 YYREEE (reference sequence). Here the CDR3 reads CASSSGQGDEQYF. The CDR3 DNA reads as TGTGCCAGCAGCTCGGGACAGGGCGACGAGCAGTACTTC.

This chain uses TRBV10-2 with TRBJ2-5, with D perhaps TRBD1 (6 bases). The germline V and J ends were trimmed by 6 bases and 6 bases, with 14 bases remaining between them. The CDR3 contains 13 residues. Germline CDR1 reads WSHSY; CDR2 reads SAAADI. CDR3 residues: CASRGAMEQTQYF. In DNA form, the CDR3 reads TGCGCCAGCAGGGGGGCCATGGAACAGACCCAGTACTTC.

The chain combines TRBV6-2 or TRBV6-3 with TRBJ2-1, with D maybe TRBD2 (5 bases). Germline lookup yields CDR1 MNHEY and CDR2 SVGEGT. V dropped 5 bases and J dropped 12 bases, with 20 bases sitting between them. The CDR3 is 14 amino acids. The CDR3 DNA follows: TGTGCCAGCAGTACACCCCTACTACCCGAGGGGCAGTTCTTC. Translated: CASSTPLLPEGQFF.

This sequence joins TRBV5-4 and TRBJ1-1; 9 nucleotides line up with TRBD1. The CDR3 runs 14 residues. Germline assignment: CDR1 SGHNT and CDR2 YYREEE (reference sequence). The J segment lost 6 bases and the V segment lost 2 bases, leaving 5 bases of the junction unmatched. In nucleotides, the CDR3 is TGTGCCAGCAGCTTACAGGGGGCGCGCGCTGAAGCTTTCTTT. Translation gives CASSLQGARAEAFF.

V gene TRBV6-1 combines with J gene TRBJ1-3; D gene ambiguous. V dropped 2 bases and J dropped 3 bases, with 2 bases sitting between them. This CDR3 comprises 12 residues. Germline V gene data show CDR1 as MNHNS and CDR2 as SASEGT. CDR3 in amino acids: CASSELGNTIYF. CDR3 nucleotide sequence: TGTGCCAGCAGTGAACTTGGAAACACCATATATTTT.

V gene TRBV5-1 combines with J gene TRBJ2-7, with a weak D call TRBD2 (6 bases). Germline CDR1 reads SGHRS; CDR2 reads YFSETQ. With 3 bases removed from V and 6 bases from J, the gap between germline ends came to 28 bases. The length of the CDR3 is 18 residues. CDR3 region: CASSSGRQPGLRPSEQYF. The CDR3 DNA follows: TGCGCCAGCAGCTCAGGACGACAACCGGGACTCCGACCCTCCGAGCAGTACTTC.